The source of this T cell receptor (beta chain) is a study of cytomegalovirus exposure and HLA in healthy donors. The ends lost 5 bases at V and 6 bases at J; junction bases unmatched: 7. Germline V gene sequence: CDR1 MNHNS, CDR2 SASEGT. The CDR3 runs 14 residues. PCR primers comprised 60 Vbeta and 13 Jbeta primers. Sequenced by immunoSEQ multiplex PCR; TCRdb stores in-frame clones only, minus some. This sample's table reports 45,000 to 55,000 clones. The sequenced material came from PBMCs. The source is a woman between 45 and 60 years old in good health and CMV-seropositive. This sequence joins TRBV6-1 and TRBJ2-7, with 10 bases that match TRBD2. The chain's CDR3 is CASSSSGSKGEQYF. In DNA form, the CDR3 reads TGTGCCAGCAGTTCTAGCGGGAGTAAGGGCGAGCAGTACTTC.